This T cell receptor (beta chain) was documented in a study of shared clonotypes between healthy human individuals (dated by TCRdb to 2020 to 2021). In terms of the full investigation: Three men and two women, aged 18 to 49 years, made up the cohort. Per donor, leukapheresis produced somewhere between about 0.9 and 9 billion PBMCs. Per donor, three plates each were used for CD4 naive and CD4 memory, two for CD8 naive, and one for CD8 memory. Blood TCR repertoires of a handful of healthy adults were deeply sequenced to estimate repertoire size and the extent of clonotype sharing between individuals. Libraries were prepared and TCR repertoires were sequenced by different laboratories using diverse techniques, in order to increase sequencing depth and limit assay-specific biases.

The junction shows trimming of 3 bases on V and 10 bases on J, plus 15 bases between the germline ends. CDR1 and CDR2 (SNHLY, FYNNEI) derive from the germline V gene. The CDR3 contains 13 residues, cysteine and phenylalanine counted. Just the 39-base CDR3 DNA is kept, in frame starting at base 1. Using the deep immunoSEQ assay, multiplex PCR amplified TCR CDR3 regions from genomic DNA. Extracted genomic DNA from each cell subset was distributed evenly across all wells of several immunoSEQ 96-well plates, and each plate was treated as a replicate. For sorted subsets, each replicate PCR was loaded with 150 to 250 ng genomic DNA, equivalent to 30,000 or so T cell genomes. The purified libraries were quantified using a Qubit 3.0 fluorometer, sized with a Bioanalyzer 2100, and then quantified again using the KAPA Library Quantification kit. Every immunoSEQ 96-well plate was sequenced on a dedicated single-read 150-cycle Illumina NextSeq 550 flow cell. On the study's bioinformatics: Because only junctional sequences without quality scores were contained in the immunoSEQ output, filtering matching that applied to full-length reads could not be performed. To assign V/J genes and CDR3, sequences were annotated using PyIR, a Python wrapper for IgBLAST v1.9, with IMGT germline references. Reads were filtered out if the reads had weak V/J assignments (E-value above 1e-6), no CDR3, stop codons, out-of-frame junctions, or ambiguous translated residues. V3J clonotypes were defined by identical inferred V gene, J gene, and CDR3 amino acid sequence. The percentage overlap between two repertoires was calculated by dividing the number of shared unique clonotypes by the size of the smaller repertoire. RTK rarefaction, the Chao1 estimator, and Recon v2.1 estimates of unobserved clonotypes were used to assess repertoire richness. Generation probabilities for all TCRbeta clonotypes obtained by the gDNA method from a few donors were computed using OLGA. In TCRdb, the immuneACCESS table is reduced to in-frame sequences with V and J assigned. These tables do not hold every clone; where another copy was compared, an unresolved V gene accounts for under half, and the others remain unexplained. The D gene and trimming were derived from the DNA, and the V and J assignments and clone size from that table. Across this sample there are approximately 350,000 clones, with 96% seen only once. The ten largest clonotypes hold approximately 0.3% of the sample.

Healthy HIV-negative adults with no recently reported acute infections or vaccinations were included as donors. All donors were Caucasian adults living in Nashville, Tennessee, USA. The CD8 memory samples were a combination of magnetically selected CD45RO+ cells and CCR7-negative CD45RA+ effector memory (TemRA) cells. After blood collection by leukapheresis, PBMCs were isolated using Ficoll-Histopaque density gradient centrifugation and then cryopreserved in the vapor phase of liquid nitrogen. Analytical flow cytometry was used to check the purity and quantity of every magnetically sorted T cell population. Genomic DNA was isolated from every sorted fraction and measured by UV absorbance on a Nanodrop 2000c. The study at large found these results: Rarefaction of sorted-subset datasets indicated incomplete sequencing despite the large sequencing depth. Approximately 5% of naive CD4, 3.5% of naive CD8, 2.3% of memory CD4, and 0.4% of memory CD8 clonotypes were shared across four donors. Higher generation probabilities were observed for clonotypes shared by all four sorted-subset donors than for non-shared clonotypes. Because the study included only a small number of donors, the genetic and exposure-history diversity represented was limited. Based on pairwise subsampling, the degree of clonotype sharing among donors was expected to be affected by sequencing depth. Larger estimated clonotype richness was generally found for naive subsets than for memory subsets. Sampling was limited to blood, and TCR repertoires in tissue likely differ from TCR repertoires in blood.

Of note for this clone: Its antigen target is currently unknown. Base quality data are lacking; no much larger clone is found one base away.

The sequence was obtained from a man aged 30 to 45 in good health. The sample consisted of memory CD8+ T cells sorted from blood. Sample cell subset or site, as interpreted from the label and publication: CD45RO+ cells pooled with CCR7-negative TemRA cells. The sequence joins TRBV2 to TRBJ1-1; the D segment could be TRBD1, given 5 matching bases. The CDR3 protein: CASSDEKGLRAFF. The DNA reads as follows: TGTGCCAGCAGTGATGAGAAGGGGCTCCGAGCTTTCTTT. Here the CDR3 is joined to the reference TRBV2 and TRBJ1-1 genes, and the full variable domain is: EPEVTQTPSHQVTQMGQEVILRCVPISNHLYFYWYRQILGQKVEFLVSFYNNEISEKSEIFDDQFSVERPDGSNFTLKIRSTKLEDSAMYFCASSDEKGLRAFFGQGTRLTVV.